This T cell receptor (beta chain) was sequenced in a study of blood T cell repertoires in COVID-19. The protocol was immunoSEQ multiplex PCR, while the TCRdb copy is restricted to in-frame clones and leaves out a portion. The profile shows 150,000 to 200,000 clones, around 82% of them singletons. The length of the CDR3 is 14 residues. The V gene's germline CDR1 is SGHRS and CDR2 YFSETQ. The ends were cut back, 0 bases at V and 2 bases at J, with 7 bases in the middle. The genes are TRBV5-1 and TRBJ2-3; weak D call: TRBD1 (5 bases). The sequenced sample was PBMCs or T cells enriched from blood (not recorded which). This receptor was obtained from a woman between 55 and 75 years old with acute COVID-19. CDR3 residues: CASSLGGNTDTQYF. CDR3 DNA sequence: TGCGCCAGCAGCTTGGGGGGCAACACAGATACGCAGTATTTT.